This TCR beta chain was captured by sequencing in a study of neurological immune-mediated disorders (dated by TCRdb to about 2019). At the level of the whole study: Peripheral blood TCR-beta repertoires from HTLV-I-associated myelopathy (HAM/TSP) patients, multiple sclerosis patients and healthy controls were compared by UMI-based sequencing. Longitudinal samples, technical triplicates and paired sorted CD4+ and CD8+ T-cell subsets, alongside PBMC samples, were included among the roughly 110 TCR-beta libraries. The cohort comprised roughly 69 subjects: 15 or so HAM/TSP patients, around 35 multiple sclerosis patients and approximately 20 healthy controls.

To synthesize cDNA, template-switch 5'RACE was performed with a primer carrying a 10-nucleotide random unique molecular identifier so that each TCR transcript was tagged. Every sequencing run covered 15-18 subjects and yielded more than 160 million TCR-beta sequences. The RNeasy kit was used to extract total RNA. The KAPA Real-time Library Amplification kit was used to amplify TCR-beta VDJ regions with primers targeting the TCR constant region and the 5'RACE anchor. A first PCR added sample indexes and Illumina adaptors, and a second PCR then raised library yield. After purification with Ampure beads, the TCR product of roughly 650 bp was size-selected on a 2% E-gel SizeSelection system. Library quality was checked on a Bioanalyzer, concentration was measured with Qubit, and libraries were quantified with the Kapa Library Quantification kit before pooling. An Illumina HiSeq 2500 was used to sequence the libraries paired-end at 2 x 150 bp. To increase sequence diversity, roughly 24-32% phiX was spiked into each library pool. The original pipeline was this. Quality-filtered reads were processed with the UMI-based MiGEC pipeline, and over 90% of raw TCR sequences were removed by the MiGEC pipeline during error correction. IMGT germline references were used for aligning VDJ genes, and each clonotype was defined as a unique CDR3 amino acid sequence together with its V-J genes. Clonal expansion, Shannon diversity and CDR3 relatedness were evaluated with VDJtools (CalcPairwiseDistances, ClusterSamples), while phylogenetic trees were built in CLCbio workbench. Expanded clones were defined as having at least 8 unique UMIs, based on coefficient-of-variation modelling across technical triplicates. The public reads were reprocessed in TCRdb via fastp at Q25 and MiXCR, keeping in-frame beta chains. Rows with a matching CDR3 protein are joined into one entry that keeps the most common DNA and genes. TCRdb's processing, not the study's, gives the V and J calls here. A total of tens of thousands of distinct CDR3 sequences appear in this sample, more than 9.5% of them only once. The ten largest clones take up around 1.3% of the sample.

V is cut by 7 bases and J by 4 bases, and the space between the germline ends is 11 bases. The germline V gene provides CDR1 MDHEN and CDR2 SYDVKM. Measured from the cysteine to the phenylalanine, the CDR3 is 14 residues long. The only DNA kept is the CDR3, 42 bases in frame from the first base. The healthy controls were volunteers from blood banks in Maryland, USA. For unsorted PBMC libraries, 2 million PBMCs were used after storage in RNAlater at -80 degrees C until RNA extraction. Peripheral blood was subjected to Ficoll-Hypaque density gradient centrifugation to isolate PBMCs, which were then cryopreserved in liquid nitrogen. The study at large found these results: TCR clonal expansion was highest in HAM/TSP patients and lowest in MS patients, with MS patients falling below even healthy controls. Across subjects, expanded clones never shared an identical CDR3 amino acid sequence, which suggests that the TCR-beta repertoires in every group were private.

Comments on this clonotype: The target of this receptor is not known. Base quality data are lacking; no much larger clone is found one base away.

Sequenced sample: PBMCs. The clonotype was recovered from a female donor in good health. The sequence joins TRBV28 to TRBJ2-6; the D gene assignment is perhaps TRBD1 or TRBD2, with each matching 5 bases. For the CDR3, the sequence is CASTSGTGANVLTF. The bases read TGTGCCAGCACCTCCGGGACCGGGGCCAACGTCCTGACTTTC.